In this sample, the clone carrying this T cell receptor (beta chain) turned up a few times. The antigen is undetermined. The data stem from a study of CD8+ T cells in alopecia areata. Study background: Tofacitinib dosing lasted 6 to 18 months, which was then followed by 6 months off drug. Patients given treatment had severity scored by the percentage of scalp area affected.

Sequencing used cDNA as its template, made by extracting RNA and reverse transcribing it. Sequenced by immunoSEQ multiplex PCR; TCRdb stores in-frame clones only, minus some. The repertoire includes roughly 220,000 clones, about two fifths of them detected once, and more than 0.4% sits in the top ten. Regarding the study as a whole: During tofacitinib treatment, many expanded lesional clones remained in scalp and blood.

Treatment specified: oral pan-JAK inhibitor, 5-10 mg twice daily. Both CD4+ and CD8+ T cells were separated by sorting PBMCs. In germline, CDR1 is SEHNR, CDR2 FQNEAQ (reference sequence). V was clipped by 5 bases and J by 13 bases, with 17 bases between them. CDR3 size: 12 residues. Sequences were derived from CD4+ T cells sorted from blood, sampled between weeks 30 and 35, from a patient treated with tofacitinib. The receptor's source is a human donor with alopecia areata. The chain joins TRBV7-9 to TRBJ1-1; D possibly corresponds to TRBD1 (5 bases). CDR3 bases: TGTGCCAGCAGCCCCGTAATGTTGGGGGGTTTCTTT. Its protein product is CASSPVMLGGFF.